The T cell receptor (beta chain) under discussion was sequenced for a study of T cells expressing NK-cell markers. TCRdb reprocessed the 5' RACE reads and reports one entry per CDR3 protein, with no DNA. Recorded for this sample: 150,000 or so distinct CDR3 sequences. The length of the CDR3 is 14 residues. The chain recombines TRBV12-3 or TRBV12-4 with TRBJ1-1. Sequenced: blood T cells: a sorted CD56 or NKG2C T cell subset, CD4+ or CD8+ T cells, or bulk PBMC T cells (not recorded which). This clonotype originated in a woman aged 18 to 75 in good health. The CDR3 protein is CASSFSSGSTEAFF.